Sequencing of this TCR beta chain was carried out in a study of T cell responses to AZD1222 COVID-19 vaccine. With respect to this clone: Its antigen is not identified.

TCRdb keeps only in-frame clones here, not all; method: immunoSEQ multiplex PCR. Here the sample spans 140,000 to 150,000 clones, under 95% being singletons. The CDR3 runs to 17 residues. Trimming took 4 bases from V and 0 from J, leaving 13 bases between them. Germline assignment: CDR1 LNHNV and CDR2 YYDKDF (reference sequence). Study-wide findings and caveats: A mostly white British donor set with more females was recruited, and clonal diversity was possibly underestimated. Along spike, vaccine-associated CD4 TCRs were found throughout, with dominance at 160-218 and 743-854. Spike-specific TCR breadth and depth went up after people got two AZD1222 doses.

This chain connects TRBV15 to TRBJ2-6; D is unresolved. The clonotype comes from an adult in good health. The material was peripheral blood, obtained on day 0 of AZD1222 vaccination. CDR3 DNA: TGTGCCACCAGCAAAGAGATAAGAGCCTCTGGGGCCAACGTCCTGACTTTC. Amino acid sequence: CATSKEIRASGANVLTF.